This TCR beta chain was identified during a study of spatial heterogeneity in lung cancer. As for the study in general: Matched bulk RNA-seq gave a T cell module score that correlated strongly with tumor-region TCR transcript counts. Whole-study findings and limits: One measure, the expanded intratumoral alpha and beta TCR count, tracked tumor mutation counts.

A single record per CDR3 protein comes from TCRdb applying MiXCR to the 5' RACE reads. The data show under 20,000 distinct CDR3 sequences, approximately 5.6% seen once. There are a few counts of this clonotype. Its antigen is unknown. This beta chain appears as a stray read in a library generated for alpha chains; its size is not informative. This CDR3 has 14 amino acids. Germline CDR1 SGHRS, CDR2 YFSETQ. Trimming took 4 bases from V and 4 from J; bases not matched to a gene: 5. This sample's time point: sample taken at primary tumor resection. Unsorted whole RNA of tumor, nontumor lung or frozen PBMC was sequenced.

This sample comprised lung tumor tissue, obtained at surgery. The sequence derives from a female donor with early-stage non-small cell lung cancer. The chain uses TRBV5-1 and TRBJ1-2, with 9 bases identical to TRBD1. The CDR3 here is CASSEQGAGYGYTF. The CDR3 DNA reads as TGCGCCAGCAGCGAACAGGGGGCGGGCTATGGCTACACCTTC.